Below are 5 T cell receptor beta chains sequenced from a single sample in a study of blood T cell repertoires in COVID-19 (dated by TCRdb to about 2020). Library prep was done by the immunoSEQ multiplex PCR assay. TCRdb's version of the immuneACCESS table is confined to in-frame rearrangements and falls short of the full clone set. An unresolved V gene accounts for under half of the shortfall where checked; the remainder is of unknown origin. This sample lists 150,000 to 200,000 clones; 75% to 90% were detected once. The top ten clones comprise 3% to 4% of the sample. Sequenced sample: peripheral blood. The receptor set was obtained from a man aged 55 to 70 with acute or convalescent COVID-19.

V is TRBV19 and J is TRBJ2-1; D is perhaps TRBD2 (6 bases). The CDR3 is made up of 13 amino acids. The ends were cut back, 5 bases at V and 4 bases at J, with 9 bases in the middle. The germline V gene has CDR1 LNHDA and CDR2 SQIVND (reference sequence). CDR3 amino acids: CASSVTRYNEQFF. The CDR3 region has the DNA TGTGCCAGTAGTGTGACTAGGTACAATGAGCAGTTCTTC.

In the case of this clone: This specimen includes other DNA sequences encoding the same CDR3. J is TRBJ1-1 and V is TRBV28, with TRBD1 as a possible D gene (6 bases). Germline values: CDR1 MDHEN, CDR2 SYDVKM. Trimming removed 6 bases at V and 1 base at J, with 9 bases between. The CDR3 length is 13 residues. CDR3 DNA sequence: TGTGCCAGCAGCAGGGGTGGGAACACTGAAGCTTTCTTT. Protein: CASSRGGNTEAFF. Full variable domain (rest looked up from reference TRBV28 and TRBJ1-1): DVKVTQSSRYLVKRTGEKVFLECVQDMDHENMFWYRQDPGLGLRLIYFSYDVKMKEKGDIPEGYSVSREKKERFSLILESASTNQTSMYLCASSRGGNTEAFFGQGTRLTVV.

Here the CDR3 DNA reads TGTGCCAGCAGCCAAGATTATAGCGGGAGCGAAAGGGAGACCCAGTACTTC. It translates to CASSQDYSGSERETQYF. The chain recombines TRBV3-1 (or the pseudogene TRBV3-2) with TRBJ2-5, with 9 positions matching TRBD2. Germline-derived CDR1 and CDR2 are LGHDT and YNNKEL (reference sequence). After removal of 0 bases from V and 5 bases from J, the junction contained 10 bases not matched to a gene. The CDR3 runs 17 residues.

The chain employs TRBV27 and TRBJ2-7, with TRBD2 matching over 8 bases. This CDR3 is built from 15 residues. V gave up 2 bases and J gave up 3 bases; unmatched junction bases: 6. Germline V gives CDR1 MNHEY, CDR2 SMNVEV (reference sequence). The CDR3 nucleotides are TGTGCCAGCAGTTTAACAAGCGGGGGATTCTACGAGCAGTACTTC. This codes for CASSLTSGGFYEQYF.

The chain couples TRBV5-4 to TRBJ1-4, with D perhaps TRBD1 (6 bases). V was cut by 4 bases and J by 5 bases, with 15 bases left in between. Germline V gene data show CDR1 as SGHNT and CDR2 as YYREEE (reference sequence). The CDR3 totals 15 residues. In nucleotides, the CDR3 is TGTGCCAGCAGCCAAACAGGGAGGGGGAATGAAAAACTGTTTTTT. Protein product: CASSQTGRGNEKLFF.